These 27 T cell receptor beta chains came from one sample sequenced in a study of neurological immune-mediated disorders. One entry per CDR3 protein, called by TCRdb with MiXCR from the 5' RACE reads. The sample shows tens of thousands of distinct CDR3 sequences, 3% to 4% of them seen only once. The sample comprised PBMCs. Receptors were obtained from a woman aged 50 to 60 with multiple sclerosis.

Comments on this clonotype: Being one base from a much bigger clone, this may be a read error. Here the CDR3 DNA reads TGCGCCAGCAGCCCGGGGGACCCCCCCAGAGAGCAGTACTTC. The encoded protein is CASSPGDPPREQYF. The chain links TRBV5-1 to TRBJ2-7, with D maybe TRBD2 (6 bases). CDR3 length: 14 residues. Trimming pared 4 bases from V and 7 bases from J, leaving 18 bases between. Germline V lookup: CDR1 SGHRS, CDR2 YFSETQ.

This clonotype occurred many times. The gene calls are TRBV15 and TRBJ2-4; D is possibly TRBD1 (6 bases). This CDR3 comprises 13 residues. CDR1 and CDR2 from the germline V gene are LNHNV and YYDKDF (reference sequence). V lost 0 bases and J 8 bases, leaving 8 bases between the germline ends. CDR3 protein: CATSRDRGDIQYF. The DNA of the CDR3 is TGTGCCACCAGCAGAGACAGGGGTGACATTCAGTACTTC.

Many counts were recorded for this clonotype. This sequence joins TRBV11-2 and TRBJ2-5; possibly TRBD1 or TRBD2 for D (7 bases each). The CDR3 loop spans 17 amino acids. Looked up from germline, CDR1 is SGHAT and CDR2 is FQNNGV. Deletions cut 1 base from V and 2 bases from J, with 17 bases between. The CDR3 DNA follows: TGTGCCAGCAGCTTAGCCATTCAGCGGGGACAGCAAGAGACCCAGTACTTC. It yields the protein CASSLAIQRGQQETQYF.

This clonotype has ten or more counts. Here the CDR3 DNA reads TGTGCCAGCAGGTACGGGACAGATAGCAATCAGCCCCAGCATTTT. Protein sequence: CASRYGTDSNQPQHF. V is TRBV12-3 or TRBV12-4 and J is TRBJ1-5; the match to TRBD1 covers 7 bases. Germline trimming cut 6 bases from V and 0 bases from J; bases unmatched to any gene: 5. The CDR3 contains 15 residues.

The V call is TRBV7-6, the J call TRBJ2-7; TRBD1 matches 10 bases. The CDR3 loop spans 14 amino acids. V shed 5 bases and J 2 bases; nucleotides not matched to a gene: 3. The germline V gene has CDR1 SGHVS and CDR2 FNYEAQ. The CDR3 reads CASSLGTGAYEQYF. For the CDR3, the DNA is TGTGCCAGCAGCCTTGGGACAGGGGCCTACGAGCAGTACTTC.

This clonotype was recorded many times. The J gene is TRBJ1-3, the V gene TRBV4-2; possible D gene TRBD1, 5 bases. The V gene's germline CDR1 is LGHNA and CDR2 YNFKEQ. The CDR3 has 14 amino acids. Trimming cost V 4 bases and J 0 bases, with 7 bases left between them. The CDR3 DNA reads as TGTGCCAGCAGCCCGGGGGACTCTGGAAACACCATATATTTT. Translating it yields CASSPGDSGNTIYF.

V usage is TRBV18 and J usage is TRBJ1-1, with 7 bases matching TRBD1. Germline V lookup: CDR1 KGHSH, CDR2 LQKENI. V shed 3 bases and J 11 bases; nucleotides not matched to a gene: 6. The CDR3 has 12 residues. In DNA form, the CDR3 reads TGTGCCAGCTCACCTAGGGACAGAGGGGCTTTCTTT. Its protein is CASSPRDRGAFF.

This clonotype has a count of ten or more. The V gene is TRBV20-1, the J gene TRBJ2-7; no firm D call. The CDR3 loop spans 14 amino acids. V was shortened by 2 bases and J by 4 bases, with 15 bases between the two germline ends. Germline V gene lookup returns CDR1 DFQATT and CDR2 SNEGSKA (reference sequence). CDR3 residues: CSARSHGRRYEQYF. CDR3 coding DNA: TGCAGTGCTAGATCCCACGGCCGCCGTTACGAGCAGTACTTC.

This clonotype was recorded at least ten times. The chain employs TRBV12-3 or TRBV12-4 and TRBJ2-2; 7 bases agree with TRBD2. J gave up 7 bases and V 2 bases, and 4 bases lay outside the gene matches. The CDR3 extends over 14 amino acids. The CDR3 region has the DNA TGTGCCAGCAGTTTATCGGGGGGAGGCGGGGAGCTGTTTTTT. It translates to CASSLSGGGGELFF.

This clonotype was seen ten or more times. This chain joins TRBV7-2 and TRBJ2-2; possibly TRBD1 for D (6 bases). The germline V gene encodes CDR1 SGHTA and CDR2 FQGNSA. The V and J ends lost 5 bases and 5 bases respectively, with 15 bases between them. CDR3 length equals 15 residues. The DNA for the CDR3 is TGTGCCAGCAGCACTGCCGGACAGCTGACCGGGGAGCTGTTTTTT. It yields the protein CASSTAGQLTGELFF.

In this sample, this clonotype turned up many times. This chain joins TRBV5-5 and TRBJ2-7; D gene unclear. Trimming shortened V by 4 bases and J by 3 bases, and 11 bases separated the two germline ends. This CDR3 spans 13 amino acids. Per the germline V gene, CDR1 is SGHKS and CDR2 is YYEKEE (reference sequence). CDR3 sequence: CASSPDGRYEQYF. CDR3 in DNA: TGTGCCAGCAGCCCGGACGGACGCTACGAGCAGTACTTC.

In this sample, this clonotype turned up many times. The chain joins TRBV4-2 to TRBJ1-3; D unclear. The V end was cut by 2 bases, the J end by 0 bases, with 5 bases between. Germline V gene sequence: CDR1 LGHNA, CDR2 YNFKEQ. The CDR3 length is 14 residues. The CDR3, as DNA: TGTGCCAGCAGCCAATCGAACTCTGGAAACACCATATATTTT. It is translated as CASSQSNSGNTIYF.

This clonotype was seen many times. The chain employs TRBV30 and TRBJ2-7; perhaps TRBD1 as D (5 bases). The CDR3 has 12 amino acids. Germline V gene sequence: CDR1 GTSNPN, CDR2 SVGIG (reference sequence). The CDR3 loop is CAIDSSSYEQYF. DNA of the CDR3: TGTGCAATAGACAGTTCATCCTACGAGCAGTACTTC.

This clonotype came up many times. The V gene is TRBV20-1, the J gene TRBJ2-3; D possibly corresponds to TRBD2 (5 bases). Germline loops: CDR1 DFQATT, CDR2 SNEGSKA (reference sequence). The CDR3 contains 15 residues. Trimming removed 6 bases from V and 6 bases from J, with 22 bases in between. The CDR3 coding sequence is TGCAGTGCCCGAGGGTCCGGTGGACGTCGCGATACGCAGTATTTT. Amino acid sequence: CSARGSGGRRDTQYF.

This clonotype was counted many times. V gene TRBV20-1 combines with J gene TRBJ1-4; D gene uncertain. Trimming took 6 bases from V and 6 from J, leaving 8 bases between them. CDR3 length: 11 amino acids. Germline loops: CDR1 DFQATT, CDR2 SNEGSKA (reference sequence). The chain's CDR3 is CSAFGYEKLFF. The CDR3 region has the DNA TGCAGTGCGTTTGGGTATGAAAAACTGTTTTTT.

The gene calls are TRBV12-3 or TRBV12-4 and TRBJ1-3; D is unresolved. CDR3 length equals 14 residues. Between the trimmed V and J ends, which lost 3 bases and 0 bases, there was a span of 6 bases. The chain's CDR3 is CASSLMSSGNTIYF. As DNA, the CDR3 is TGTGCCAGCAGTTTGATGAGCTCTGGAAACACCATATATTTT.

This clonotype was picked up many times. This sequence joins TRBV14 and TRBJ1-2, with D possibly being TRBD1 (6 bases). V was pared by 4 bases and J by 8 bases, with 14 bases between. Germline CDR1 SGHDN, CDR2 FVKESK. CDR3 length: 13 residues. The CDR3 nucleotides read TGTGCCAGCAGCCCACCCGGGGGGCACGGCTACACCTTC. Protein product: CASSPPGGHGYTF.

The sample holds a few counts of this clonotype. The gene calls are TRBV6-6 and TRBJ1-2; D gene ambiguous. Germline assignment: CDR1 MNHNY and CDR2 SVGAGI (reference sequence). The CDR3 is made up of 14 amino acids. The V end was cut by 0 bases, the J end by 5 bases, with 10 bases between. The CDR3 loop is CASSYSLQFYGYTF. The CDR3, as DNA: TGTGCCAGCAGTTACTCGTTACAGTTTTATGGCTACACCTTC.

In its sample, this clonotype was seen many times. V gene TRBV7-3 combines with J gene TRBJ2-2; D perhaps matches TRBD1 (6 bases). Trimming pared 4 bases from V and 1 base from J, leaving 7 bases between. The CDR3 has 14 amino acids. Per the germline V gene, CDR1 is SGHTA and CDR2 is FQGTGA. CDR3 residues: CASSSGQNTGELFF. The CDR3 DNA follows: TGTGCCAGCAGCTCGGGACAGAACACCGGGGAGCTGTTTTTT.

This clonotype was counted at least ten times. The chain couples TRBV20-1 to TRBJ2-7, with 8 bases matching TRBD2. The CDR3 is 14 amino acids. The germline gives CDR1 DFQATT, CDR2 SNEGSKA (reference sequence). J was trimmed by 2 bases and V by 3 bases; bases with no gene match: 6. The CDR3 DNA reads as TGCAGTGCTAGCTCCCAGCGGGAGCCCTACGAGCAGTACTTC. This sequence encodes CSASSQREPYEQYF.

This clonotype has ten or more counts. The chain is built from TRBV7-2 and TRBJ2-3; 14 bases align to TRBD2. The germline V gene has CDR1 SGHTA and CDR2 FQGNSA. The CDR3 spans 18 residues. The ends lost 4 bases at V and 6 bases at J; junction bases unmatched: 12. The chain's CDR3 is CASSSPRLAGGPRDTQYF. CDR3 in DNA: TGTGCCAGCAGCTCACCAAGACTAGCGGGAGGGCCGCGGGATACGCAGTATTTT.

This clonotype was picked up many times. The rearrangement uses TRBV20-1 and TRBJ2-7; perhaps TRBD2 as D (6 bases). CDR3 size: 15 residues. V was clipped by 8 bases and J by 6 bases, with 26 bases between them. In germline, CDR1 is DFQATT, CDR2 SNEGSKA (reference sequence). The CDR3 sequence is CSSTTPGLDVGEQYF. For the CDR3, the DNA is TGCAGTTCCACAACCCCGGGACTCGATGTTGGCGAGCAGTACTTC.

This clonotype was counted many times. The V and J genes are TRBV5-1 and TRBJ2-2; D is undetermined. CDR1 is SGHRS and CDR2 is YFSETQ in the germline V gene. This CDR3 has 14 amino acids. V was trimmed by 0 bases and J by 4 bases, leaving 7 bases between them. The CDR3 reads CASSLDGPTGELFF. DNA for the CDR3: TGCGCCAGCAGCTTGGATGGTCCCACCGGGGAGCTGTTTTTT.

The rearrangement joins TRBV12-3 or TRBV12-4 to TRBJ1-2; a weak D match, TRBD1 (6 bases). The CDR3 extends over 13 amino acids. Trimming removed 6 bases from V and 4 bases from J, with 12 bases in between. The DNA of the CDR3 is TGTGCCAGCAGGCAACAGACAGGCTATGGCTACACCTTC. It codes for CASRQQTGYGYTF.

This clonotype was counted many times. The V call is TRBV7-9, the J call TRBJ1-1; D not certain. This CDR3 comprises 14 residues. V was cut by 0 bases and J by 1 base, with 6 bases left in between. Germline V gene lookup returns CDR1 SEHNR and CDR2 FQNEAQ (reference sequence). The CDR3 sequence is CASSLAATNTEAFF. The CDR3 DNA is TGTGCCAGCAGCTTAGCGGCCACGAACACTGAAGCTTTCTTT. Full variable domain (outside the CDR3, taken from reference TRBV7-9 and TRBJ1-1): DTGVSQNPRHKITKRGQNVTFRCDPISEHNRLYWYRQTLGQGPEFLTYFQNEAQLEKSRLLSDRFSAERPKGSFSTLEIQRTEQGDSAMYLCASSLAATNTEAFFGQGTRLTVV.

In this sample, this clonotype turned up many times. V and J are TRBV20-1 and TRBJ2-1; D remains unclear. This CDR3 is built from 14 residues. In germline, CDR1 is DFQATT, CDR2 SNEGSKA (reference sequence). V lost 3 bases to trimming and J lost 5 bases, with 14 bases between them. The CDR3, as DNA: TGCAGTGCTAGGGGGTCGAACTCGGACAATGAGCAGTTCTTC. This encodes CSARGSNSDNEQFF.

At least ten counts were recorded for this clonotype. The V and J genes are TRBV9 and TRBJ2-1; TRBD2 matches at 8 bases. The CDR3 totals 15 residues. J gave up 10 bases and V 4 bases, and 13 bases lay outside the gene matches. Germline lookup yields CDR1 SGDLS and CDR2 YYNGEE. The CDR3 region is CASSLTGTSSWEQFF. As DNA, the CDR3 is TGTGCCAGCAGCCTCACCGGGACTAGTTCTTGGGAGCAGTTCTTC.